A selection of T cell receptor beta chains follows, all from one sample in a study of blood T cells in healthy people across ages. TCRdb re-analysed the 5' RACE reads in MiXCR, keeping a single row per CDR3 protein. This sample carries almost 1 million distinct CDR3 sequences, roughly half of them seen once, and the ten largest clones take around a fifth. The sample comprised blood. These receptors all come from a woman aged 55-70 years in good health. The CDR3 runs from the conserved cysteine through the conserved F or W. A D gene is named only where the DNA matches it firmly. Clone size, where shown, is once, few, many, or a class for clones that have expanded.

>.|TRBJ2-7|.|TRBV25-1
TGTGCCAGCAAGGGGAGCGGCGAGCAGTACTTC
CASKGSGEQYF
>TRBD2|TRBJ2-6|.|TRBV18
TGTGCCAGCTCACCAGGGTTAGCGGGAGGAATGGCCCCTGGGGCCAACGTCCTGACTTTC
CASSPGLAGGMAPGANVLTF
>.|TRBJ2-7|.|TRBV12-3/TRBV12-4
TGTGCCAGCAGTTTAGTATTGAGGGGTCAGGGCGAGCAGTACTTC
CASSLVLRGQGEQYF
>TRBD2|TRBJ2-5|few|TRBV20-1
TGCAGTGCTAGAGGACTAGCGGATGCAGGTTATGAGACCCAGTACTTC
CSARGLADAGYETQYF
>.|TRBJ1-6|.|TRBV12-3/TRBV12-4
TGTGCCAGCAGTTTAGAGGGCAGGGTGAATTCACCCCTCCACTTT
CASSLEGRVNSPLHF
>.|TRBJ1-5|few|TRBV5-1
TGCGCCAGCAGCTTGGAAGGACTTGGCAATCAGCCCCAGCATTTT
CASSLEGLGNQPQHF
>.|TRBJ2-1|.|TRBV9
TGTGCCAGCAGCGTAGAGGGGACCCTCCTCGGTGAGCAGTTCTTC
CASSVEGTLLGEQFF
>TRBD2|TRBJ2-7|.|TRBV7-6
TGTGCCAGCAGCTTAGTGGGGACTAGCGGGTACGAGCAGTACTTC
CASSLVGTSGYEQYF
>.|TRBJ2-5|.|TRBV7-2
TGTGCCAGCAGCATAGGCAGGGTACCACAAGAGACCCAGTACTTC
CASSIGRVPQETQYF
>.|TRBJ2-5|few|TRBV7-8
TGTGCCAGCAGCGTAGGGGGTGCCTCGAGGCAGTACTTC
CASSVGGASRQYF
>TRBD2|TRBJ2-3|.|TRBV27
TGTGCCACAAATAGCGGGAGTCGCGGCAAGGGGACAGATACGCAGTATTTT
CATNSGSRGKGTDTQYF
>.|TRBJ1-1|few|TRBV29-1
TGCAGCGTTGCTTTTGGGGGCACCAACACTGAAGCTTTCTTT
CSVAFGGTNTEAFF
>TRBD2|TRBJ2-5|once|TRBV25-1
TGTGCCAGCAGTGAATACGTACTAGCGGAGAGGGAGCAGTACTTC
CASSEYVLAEREQYF
>.|TRBJ2-7|once|TRBV4-2
TGTGCCAGCAGCCAAGTTCGAGTCAATGAGCAGTACTTC
CASSQVRVNEQYF
>.|TRBJ2-7|.|TRBV4-3
TGCGCCAGCAGCCAATCACCTACTTCCTACGAGCAGTACTTC
CASSQSPTSYEQYF
>TRBD2|TRBJ2-5|many|TRBV5-1
TGCGCCAGTTCGGCGGGAGGGTCGGTAGAGACCCAGTACTTC
CASSAGGSVETQYF